This passage covers 2 T cell receptor beta chains from one sample sequenced in a study of memory CD4+ T cells and cytomegalovirus serostatus. Clones were sequenced by immunoSEQ multiplex PCR, and TCRdb holds only the in-frame ones, with some missing. This table has 75,000 to 90,000 clones, more than 70% appearing once. Single viable CD3+CD4+CD8-CD45RO+ cells were sorted as the memory CD4+ T cells. The sequencing input was memory CD4+ T cells from blood. The receptors shown here come from an adult in good health and CMV-seronegative.

The gene calls are TRBV6-1 and TRBJ1-3, with D possibly being TRBD1 (5 bases). The CDR3 is 14 amino acids. Looked up from germline, CDR1 is MNHNS and CDR2 is SASEGT. The ends were cut back, 6 bases at V and 3 bases at J, with 12 bases in the middle. In DNA, the CDR3 is TGTGCCAGCAGAGGGACGGAAGGTGGAAACACCATATATTTT. It translates to CASRGTEGGNTIYF.

The chain recombines TRBV5-1 with TRBJ1-1, with D hard to call. CDR3 length: 14 amino acids. The V gene's germline CDR1 is SGHRS and CDR2 YFSETQ. The V end was cut by 3 bases, the J end by 4 bases, with 13 bases between. CDR3 coding DNA: TGCGCCAGCAGCTCCGCCGAGAAAGGCACTGAAGCTTTCTTT. Translating gives CASSSAEKGTEAFF.